A selection of T cell receptor beta chains follows, all from one sample in a study of PD-1 blockade in classical Hodgkin lymphoma. Sequencing used immunoSEQ multiplex PCR; TCRdb keeps in-frame clones, though not all of them. The data hold 26,000 or so clones, with approximately 68% observed a single time. The specimen was peripheral blood mononuclear cells (PBMCs), collected before the fourth cycle of nivolumab. The receptors here all came from a human donor with classical Hodgkin lymphoma. Both conserved end residues are part of each CDR3. The D gene is left open where the match is weak. Size tells how often a clone was seen (once, few, many) or the class of an expanded clone, and some rows leave it out.

TGCGCCAGCAGCACGGGACCTACAACTAATGAAAAACTGTTTTTT,CASSTGPTTNEKLFF,few,NA,TRBJ1-4,TRBV5-1
TGTGCCAGCAGCAAATGCTTCGGGGGACAGGGACGGTCCGGGGAGCTGTTTTTT,CASSKCFGGQGRSGELFF,NA,NA,TRBJ2-2,TRBV21-1
TGTGCCAGCTCACCCAGTACAGGGGGCCTCTACGAGCAGTACTTC,CASSPSTGGLYEQYF,NA,TRBD1,TRBJ2-7,TRBV18
TGTGCCTGGAGTGTAGGGGGATCTGGAAACACCATATATTTT,CAWSVGGSGNTIYF,NA,NA,TRBJ1-3,TRBV30
TGTGCCAGCTCAGAAGTAAGGCTAGGTCGTAGTGAGCAGTTCTTC,CASSEVRLGRSEQFF,NA,NA,TRBJ2-1,TRBV18
TGTGCCAGCAGCTTAAATATAGCGGGAGGGCAAGAGACCCAGTACTTC,CASSLNIAGGQETQYF,NA,TRBD2,TRBJ2-5,TRBV7-2
TGTGCCAGCAGCTTGGCGCCTAACTATGGCTACACCTTC,CASSLAPNYGYTF,few,NA,TRBJ1-2,TRBV7-9
TGCGCCAGCAGCCAAGGTCAGGGTAGCAATCAGCCCCAGCATTTT,CASSQGQGSNQPQHF,once,NA,TRBJ1-5,TRBV4-1
TGCAGCGCCGCCCGGTGGGCGGAAAACACTGAAGCTTTCTTT,CSAARWAENTEAFF,NA,NA,TRBJ1-1,TRBV29-1
TGTGCCAGCAGCCATATTTCGACTAGCGGGGGGTCAGATACGCAGTATTTT,CASSHISTSGGSDTQYF,few,TRBD2,TRBJ2-3,TRBV7-9
TGTGCCAGTAACGGTAAGGCGGGAGGGCAGCCCCAGCATTTT,CASNGKAGGQPQHF,NA,NA,TRBJ1-5,TRBV19
TGTGCCAGCAGCGAGACGGGGACACCCAAAGAGACCCAGTACTTC,CASSETGTPKETQYF,few,NA,TRBJ2-5,TRBV7-3
TGCGCCAGCAGTGAGGGGCCGGCGGGGGAGTACAATGAGCAGTTCTTC,CASSEGPAGEYNEQFF,once,TRBD2,TRBJ2-1,TRBV10-2
TGTGCCAGCCTTGAGGGGTATGCCGGGGAGCTGTTTTTT,CASLEGYAGELFF,NA,NA,TRBJ2-2,TRBV2
TGTGCCAGCAGTCTCCACACGGGGGTCGGTAGCAATCAGCCCCAGCATTTT,CASSLHTGVGSNQPQHF,NA,NA,TRBJ1-5,TRBV28
TGTGCCAGCAGTGAAGCGAGTAGCGGGGGGTCCACAGATACGCAGTATTTT,CASSEASSGGSTDTQYF,NA,TRBD2,TRBJ2-3,TRBV6-1
TGTGCCCTCGGGCGGCCTAATACACCCCTCCACTTT,CALGRPNTPLHF,NA,NA,TRBJ1-6,TRBV28
TGTGCCAGCAGTTACTCCCTAGCCTCCCCGGATGGCTACACCTTC,CASSYSLASPDGYTF,NA,NA,TRBJ1-2,TRBV6-5
TGTGCCAGCAGTTCCGCGGACAGGGCCAGCACAGATACGCAGTATTTT,CASSSADRASTDTQYF,NA,TRBD1,TRBJ2-3,TRBV6-6
TGTGCCAGCAGGTCCACAGGGACCATTGAAGCTTTCTTT,CASRSTGTIEAFF,NA,NA,TRBJ1-1,TRBV5-6
TGTGCCAGCAGCCAGGGACTTACCAGCTCTGGGGCCAACGTCCTGACTTTC,CASSQGLTSSGANVLTF,NA,NA,TRBJ2-6,TRBV11-1
TGTGCCAGCAGCCGAGGAGGCGTTACCGGGGAGCTGTTTTTT,CASSRGGVTGELFF,NA,NA,TRBJ2-2,TRBV11-2
TGTGCCAGCCGAAAAGGGGCGTCAGGCAACAATGAGCAGTTCTTC,CASRKGASGNNEQFF,medium-sized,NA,TRBJ2-1,TRBV6-6
TGTGCCAGTAGTCCCCTCGGGGGGACAGCCAATCAGCCCCAGCATTTT,CASSPLGGTANQPQHF,few,TRBD1,TRBJ1-5,TRBV19
TGTGCTAGTGGTTCGACAGACGACCTCCTGGAAGAGACCCAGTACTTC,CASGSTDDLLEETQYF,once,NA,TRBJ2-5,TRBV12-5
TGCGCCAGCAGGCGGGACAGGGCCGGCGAGCAGTACTTC,CASRRDRAGEQYF,medium-sized,TRBD1,TRBJ2-7,TRBV5-1
TGCGCCAGCAGCCAAGGACTAGCGGGAGTTTTGAAGACCCAGTACTTC,CASSQGLAGVLKTQYF,NA,TRBD2,TRBJ2-5,TRBV4-3
TGTGCCAGCAGCTACAGCCCGGTTTCGTATCAGCCCCAGCATTTT,CASSYSPVSYQPQHF,NA,NA,TRBJ1-5,TRBV7-8
TGTGCCAGCAGCCTTTTCAGGTCTTTCATAGCTGAAGCTTTCTTT,CASSLFRSFIAEAFF,NA,NA,TRBJ1-1,TRBV6-5
TGTGCCAGCAGCTCCGAAAGGGGTCAGTATTTT,CASSSERGQYF,NA,NA,TRBJ2-3,TRBV5-8
TGTGCCAGCTCACCCGGGGACAGCTACAATGAGCAGTTCTTC,CASSPGDSYNEQFF,once,TRBD1,TRBJ2-1,TRBV18
TGTGCCAGCAGCTCGCACGGGAGGGAGGGCTATGGCTACACCTTC,CASSSHGREGYGYTF,NA,NA,TRBJ1-2,TRBV9
TGTGCCAGCAGCCTAACTACAGGCTCTGGGGCCAACGTCCTGACTTTC,CASSLTTGSGANVLTF,NA,NA,TRBJ2-6,TRBV7-2
TGTGCCAGCAGAATCCGGGACAGCGGGGTTAATTCACCCCTCCACTTT,CASRIRDSGVNSPLHF,NA,TRBD1,TRBJ1-6,TRBV27
TGTGCCAGCAGCTCCTCGTCCCCGGAGACCCAGTACTTC,CASSSSSPETQYF,medium-sized,NA,TRBJ2-5,TRBV7-9
TGTGCCAGCAGCTTAGAGCCCGGGGGCTACACCGGGGAGCTGTTTTTT,CASSLEPGGYTGELFF,NA,NA,TRBJ2-2,TRBV7-2
TGTGCCAGCAGCAGTCAGGGGGGGCCCTACGAGCAGTACTTC,CASSSQGGPYEQYF,NA,NA,TRBJ2-7,TRBV7-2
TGTGCCAGCAGCACCGGGGAGCTGTTTTTT,CASSTGELFF,NA,NA,TRBJ2-2,TRBV5-8
TGTGCCAGCAGTCTACGTAATACGCAGTATTTT,CASSLRNTQYF,NA,NA,TRBJ2-3,TRBV6-5
TGTGCCTGGAGTCCTAGTGGGACCCCCCACGAGCAGTACTTC,CAWSPSGTPHEQYF,NA,NA,TRBJ2-7,TRBV30
TGTGCCAGCCAAGGGGCCTACTTGGAAGGCTACACCTTC,CASQGAYLEGYTF,once,NA,TRBJ1-2,TRBV19
TGTGCCAGCAGGGGCAATCAGCCCCAGCATTTT,CASRGNQPQHF,few,NA,TRBJ1-5,TRBV28
TGCGCCAGCAGCGCTCTCGGCGGCGGAAGCTCCTACGAGCAGTACTTC,CASSALGGGSSYEQYF,NA,NA,TRBJ2-7,TRBV5-1
TGTGCCATCAGTGAGTCCGGGACAGGGCGGTTCGGCGGGGAGCTGTTTTTT,CAISESGTGRFGGELFF,NA,TRBD1,TRBJ2-2,TRBV10-3
TGTGCCACCAGCAGAGATGGAGTGGGACAGGTCTACGAGCAGTACTTC,CATSRDGVGQVYEQYF,NA,TRBD1,TRBJ2-7,TRBV15
TGTGCCAGCAGCTTGGGGACTCACAATGAGCAGTTCTTC,CASSLGTHNEQFF,NA,NA,TRBJ2-1,TRBV5-6
TGTGCCAGCAGTGAAATTTGGGCTGCCTACAATGAGCAGTTCTTC,CASSEIWAAYNEQFF,once,NA,TRBJ2-1,TRBV6-1
TGTGCCAGCAGGGAGCGGGGGAGCACAGATACGCAGTATTTT,CASRERGSTDTQYF,NA,TRBD2,TRBJ2-3,TRBV7-9
TGTGCCAGCAGTTACGCCGGGGGGTCCTACGAGCAGTACTTC,CASSYAGGSYEQYF,NA,TRBD2,TRBJ2-7,TRBV6-5
TGTGCCAGCTCGCAACAGGGCTCCGGGGAGCTGTTTTTT,CASSQQGSGELFF,NA,NA,TRBJ2-2,TRBV18
TGCGCCAGCAGCCAAGAATCTCTAGCGGGGGACAATGAGCAGTTCTTC,CASSQESLAGDNEQFF,few,TRBD2,TRBJ2-1,TRBV4-1
TGTGCCAGTAGTATAGTCGGACTAGCGGGTGGCAATGAGCAGTTCTTC,CASSIVGLAGGNEQFF,NA,TRBD2,TRBJ2-1,TRBV19
TGCGCCAGCAGTGAATGGATCAATGAAAAACTGTTTTTT,CASSEWINEKLFF,NA,NA,TRBJ1-4,TRBV10-1
TGTGCCAGCTCACGGACTAGCGGGTACAATGAGCAGTTCTTC,CASSRTSGYNEQFF,NA,TRBD2,TRBJ2-1,TRBV18
TGTGCCACCAGCACAAACAGGGAACCTACCTACGAGCAGTACTTC,CATSTNREPTYEQYF,NA,NA,TRBJ2-7,TRBV15
TGTGCCAGCAGCAAAGCGTTAGGGACAGGAAGCTCCTATAATTCACCCCTCCACTTT,CASSKALGTGSSYNSPLHF,NA,NA,TRBJ1-6,TRBV21-1
TGTGCCAGCAGCTTGGAGCGGGGGAACACCGGGGAGCTGTTTTTT,CASSLERGNTGELFF,NA,TRBD2,TRBJ2-2,TRBV5-4
TGTGCCAGCCACACGACAGGGGTAAAGTACTTC,CASHTTGVKYF,medium-sized,TRBD1,TRBJ2-7,TRBV28
TGTGCCAGCAGCTTGGCACAGAACTCTGGGGCCAACGTCCTGACTTTC,CASSLAQNSGANVLTF,NA,NA,TRBJ2-6,TRBV5-5